This T cell receptor beta chain was documented in a study of shared clonotypes between healthy human individuals. The CDR3 has 16 residues. Per germline, CDR1 LNHDA and CDR2 SQIVND (reference sequence). Trimming shortened V by 1 base and J by 4 bases, and 13 bases separated the two germline ends. The method was immunoSEQ multiplex PCR; TCRdb's version includes in-frame clones alone and lacks a portion of them. The sample includes about 1,500,000 clones, more than 95% of them seen just once. The source material was naive CD4+ T cells sorted from blood. Regarding subset: CD45RA+ positively selected. The source is a man between 25 and 39 years old in good health. The V gene is TRBV19, the J gene TRBJ2-2; possible D gene TRBD2, 5 bases. Written as DNA, the CDR3 is TGTGCCAGTAGTATAGGAGGGCTGACTGCCACCGGGGAGCTGTTTTTT. Protein sequence: CASSIGGLTATGELFF.